These 5 T cell receptor beta chains share one sample of origin, sequenced in a study of cytomegalovirus exposure and HLA in healthy donors. PCR amplification relied on 60 Vbeta primers (plus 13 Jbeta primers). The method was immunoSEQ multiplex PCR; TCRdb's version includes in-frame clones alone and lacks a portion of them. The profile shows 50,000 to 60,000 clones, roughly 80% of them singletons. The sequencing sample was made of PBMCs. These receptors all come from a woman aged 35 to 49 in good health and CMV-seropositive.

This sequence joins TRBV27 and TRBJ2-3; D is perhaps TRBD2 (5 bases). The V gene's germline CDR1 is MNHEY and CDR2 SMNVEV (reference sequence). The CDR3 is 14 residues long. Trimming stripped 5 bases from V and 5 bases from J, with 14 bases between. DNA of the CDR3: TGTGCCAGCAGTCCCACCCCCCGGGGAGATACGCAGTATTTT. Translating it yields CASSPTPRGDTQYF.

This clone was detected a few times. The rearrangement links TRBV7-9 to TRBJ1-1; D unresolved. Trimming left V 8 bases short and J 1 base short, with 14 bases between. From germline, CDR1 is SEHNR and CDR2 FQNEAQ (reference sequence). The CDR3 extends over 14 amino acids. CDR3 residues: CASSRTRGNTEAFF. CDR3 nucleotides: TGTGCCAGCTCTCGAACCCGGGGGAACACTGAAGCTTTCTTT.

In its sample, this clone was seen a few times. The chain joins TRBV9 to TRBJ2-1, with TRBD2 matching 12 bases. Unmatched junction bases numbered 8, after V lost 5 bases and J lost 8 bases. There are 15 residues in the CDR3. CDR1 is SGDLS and CDR2 is YYNGEE in the germline V gene. The chain's CDR3 is CASSSGLAGRYEQFF. The CDR3 DNA follows: TGTGCCAGCAGTTCTGGACTAGCGGGGAGGTATGAGCAGTTCTTC.

The V and J genes are TRBV14 and TRBJ2-3; 10 bases line up with TRBD2. This CDR3 is built from 17 residues. Germline loops: CDR1 SGHDN, CDR2 FVKESK. V was pared by 3 bases and J by 1 base, with 7 bases of the junction left unmatched. CDR3: CASSQRLAGDGTDTQYF. The CDR3 DNA reads TGTGCCAGCAGCCAGAGACTAGCGGGCGACGGCACAGATACGCAGTATTTT.

The V gene is TRBV10-3, the J gene TRBJ2-5; 11 nucleotides align to TRBD2. Germline CDR1 ENHRY, CDR2 SYGVKD. V was clipped by 5 bases and J by 4 bases; unmatched bases: 3. The CDR3 is 14 amino acids. CDR3 sequence: CAISNSGGGETQYF. The CDR3 coding sequence is TGTGCCATCAGTAATAGCGGGGGGGGAGAGACCCAGTACTTC.